These 23 T cell receptor beta chains were sequenced from one sample in a study of cytomegalovirus exposure and HLA in healthy donors. It was with 60 Vbeta and 13 Jbeta primers that the PCR ran. The data were produced by immunoSEQ multiplex PCR, yet TCRdb's version contains in-frame clones alone and is incomplete. The sample lists about 140,000 clones, 73% occurring once. Material for sequencing was PBMCs. Receptors were obtained from a human donor in good health.

This chain uses TRBV5-1 with TRBJ1-2, with TRBD1 as a possible D gene (6 bases). Looked up from germline, CDR1 is SGHRS and CDR2 is YFSETQ. CDR3 length: 14 residues. Trimming removed 1 base at V and 4 bases at J, with 11 bases between. CDR3 sequence: CASSLTGLGYGYTF. The CDR3 region has the DNA TGCGCCAGCAGCTTGACAGGGCTCGGCTATGGCTACACCTTC.

This clone was seen a handful of times. The chain has TRBV9 and TRBJ2-1, with D tentatively TRBD2 (6 bases). Trimming cost V 0 bases and J 6 bases, with 13 bases left between them. This CDR3 has 15 amino acids. CDR1 is SGDLS, CDR2 YYNGEE, per germline. The CDR3 loop is CASSVEVGAGNEQFF. Written as DNA, the CDR3 is TGTGCCAGCAGCGTAGAGGTGGGAGCGGGCAATGAGCAGTTCTTC.

This chain uses TRBV7-2 with TRBJ2-7, with 11 bases aligning to TRBD2. CDR3 length: 14 amino acids. V lost 5 bases and J lost 2; bases outside the gene matches: 2. Germline V gene data show CDR1 as SGHTA and CDR2 as FQGNSA. In DNA, the CDR3 is TGTGCCAGCAGCGTGGGACTAGCGGCCTACGAGCAGTACTTC. It is translated as CASSVGLAAYEQYF.

The chain has TRBV7-9 and TRBJ2-7; D is perhaps TRBD2 (7 bases). The CDR3 runs 14 residues. Between the trimmed V and J ends, which lost 4 bases and 3 bases, there was a span of 13 bases. The V gene's germline CDR1 is SEHNR and CDR2 FQNEAQ (reference sequence). The CDR3 sequence: CASSYREGSYEQYF. The CDR3 coding sequence is TGTGCCAGCAGCTACAGGGAGGGGAGCTACGAGCAGTACTTC.

The chain uses TRBV29-1 and TRBJ2-5; no reliable D call. The V end was cut by 5 bases, the J end by 5 bases, with 12 bases between. The CDR3 has 12 residues. The germline gives CDR1 SQVTM, CDR2 ANQGSEA. CDR3 residues: CSVNPTGETQYF. CDR3 sequence (DNA): TGCAGCGTTAATCCCACCGGGGAGACCCAGTACTTC.

The V call is TRBV7-3, the J call TRBJ2-7, with 10 bases matching TRBD2. The CDR3 length is 13 residues. The V gene's germline CDR1 is SGHTA and CDR2 FQGTGA. V trimming: 0 bases; J trimming: 9 bases; junction bases outside the gene matches: 2. The CDR3 protein is CASSLTLAGVQYF. CDR3 bases: TGTGCCAGCAGCTTAACCCTAGCGGGAGTGCAGTACTTC.

The chain uses TRBV10-2 and TRBJ1-2, with TRBD1 matching over 8 bases. The CDR3 sequence is 14 residues long. In germline, CDR1 is WSHSY, CDR2 SAAADI. The V gene end was trimmed by 6 bases and the J gene end by 6 bases; junction bases not matched to a gene: 9. CDR3 coding DNA: TGCGCCAGCAGCCAGCCGGGGACAGGAGATGGCTACACCTTC. It specifies CASSQPGTGDGYTF.

J is TRBJ1-6 and V is TRBV19; 10 bases line up with TRBD1. V gave up 0 bases and J gave up 7 bases; unmatched junction bases: 6. CDR1 is LNHDA and CDR2 is SQIVND in the germline V gene (reference sequence). The CDR3 has 17 amino acids. CDR3 bases: TGTGCCAGTAGTATAGATGGGACAGGGGCCTTCAATTCACCCCTCCACTTT. Translated: CASSIDGTGAFNSPLHF.

The sample holds one count of this clone. This sequence joins TRBV5-1 and TRBJ2-5; D perhaps matches TRBD1 (6 bases). V was clipped by 3 bases and J by 1 base, with 13 bases between them. Germline values: CDR1 SGHRS, CDR2 YFSETQ. The CDR3 is 15 residues long. In nucleotides, the CDR3 is TGCGCCAGCAGCTGGACAGAGGGCTCCCAAGAGACCCAGTACTTC. The encoded protein is CASSWTEGSQETQYF.

The rearrangement uses TRBV28 and TRBJ1-2; 8 bases agree with TRBD1. V lost 6 bases, J lost 8 bases, and 8 bases stayed unmatched. This CDR3 has 13 amino acids. The V gene's germline CDR1 is MDHEN and CDR2 SYDVKM. CDR3 amino acids: CASRLTGGRGYTF. CDR3 in DNA: TGTGCCAGCAGGCTCACAGGGGGTCGGGGCTACACCTTC.

V usage is TRBV25-1 and J usage is TRBJ2-7; 10 bases align to TRBD2. The CDR3 contains 13 residues. With 4 bases clipped from V and 5 bases from J, the junction kept 2 bases outside the gene matches. Germline V gives CDR1 MGHDK, CDR2 SYGVNS. The CDR3 nucleotides are TGTGCCAGCAGTGTAGCGGGAGGTAACGAGCAGTACTTC. This codes for CASSVAGGNEQYF.

The rearrangement joins TRBV10-3 to TRBJ2-7; 8 bases fit TRBD1. Germline values: CDR1 ENHRY, CDR2 SYGVKD. The CDR3 extends over 14 amino acids. Trimming cost V 6 bases and J 5 bases; bases outside gene matches: 9. The CDR3 is CAISRNRGIDEQYF. DNA for the CDR3: TGTGCCATCAGCAGGAACAGGGGGATCGACGAGCAGTACTTC.

The V gene is TRBV9, the J gene TRBJ2-3, with TRBD2 matching 7 bases. The CDR3 is 13 residues long. The trim removed 2 bases at V and 3 bases at J, leaving 0 bases unmatched. Germline loops: CDR1 SGDLS, CDR2 YYNGEE. The CDR3 DNA sequence: TGTGCCAGCAGCGTGGGGGGGACAGATACGCAGTATTTT. Translation: CASSVGGTDTQYF.

The V gene is TRBV9, the J gene TRBJ2-1; D is uncertain. The CDR3 runs to 13 residues. Germline values: CDR1 SGDLS, CDR2 YYNGEE. Trimming cost V 3 bases and J 12 bases, with 16 bases left between them. CDR3 residues: CASSGGFGRGQFF. CDR3 coding DNA: TGTGCCAGCAGCGGCGGTTTTGGCCGTGGGCAGTTCTTC.

This clone was detected once. The chain is built from TRBV19 and TRBJ2-7; D is perhaps TRBD1 (6 bases). The CDR3 has 14 residues. Germline V gene sequence: CDR1 LNHDA, CDR2 SQIVND (reference sequence). Trimming left V 4 bases short and J 1 base short, with 11 bases between. The CDR3 nucleotides are TGTGCCAGTAGTAGACAGGAAAGATCCTACGAGCAGTACTTC. This codes for CASSRQERSYEQYF.

The chain links TRBV5-4 to TRBJ2-7; weak D call: TRBD2 (7 bases). This CDR3 is 15 amino acids long. V lost 4 bases to trimming and J lost 2 bases, with 16 bases between them. Germline V gene data show CDR1 as SGHNT and CDR2 as YYREEE (reference sequence). CDR3 protein: CASSLVGGATYEQYF. In nucleotides, the CDR3 is TGTGCCAGCAGCCTGGTGGGGGGGGCAACCTACGAGCAGTACTTC.

This clone was recorded once. This chain links TRBV10-2 with TRBJ1-1; 9 bases fit TRBD1. The CDR3 is 15 residues long. Germline lookup yields CDR1 WSHSY and CDR2 SAAADI. V shed 6 bases, J shed 3 bases, and the junction held 8 bases outside the gene matches. The CDR3 reads CASRVDRGLYTEAFF. The CDR3 DNA sequence: TGCGCCAGCAGGGTGGACAGGGGCCTTTACACTGAAGCTTTCTTT.

The chain combines TRBV5-1 with TRBJ2-2, with 12 bases aligning to TRBD2. The CDR3 runs 18 residues. CDR1 and CDR2 from the germline V gene are SGHRS and YFSETQ. The ends lost 9 bases at V and 3 bases at J; junction bases unmatched: 15. The CDR3 region is CANPNVTSGSIDTGELFF. The CDR3 nucleotides read TGCGCCAATCCTAACGTGACTAGCGGGAGCATCGACACCGGGGAGCTGTTTTTT.

J is TRBJ1-3 and V is TRBV10-3; perhaps TRBD1 as D (6 bases). The V and J ends lost 0 bases and 4 bases respectively, with 10 bases between them. The CDR3 consists of 15 residues. Germline CDR1 is ENHRY and CDR2 is SYGVKD. This chain's CDR3 is CAISESAGEGNTIYF. The DNA of the CDR3 is TGTGCCATCAGTGAGTCGGCAGGGGAGGGAAACACCATATATTTT.

The DNA for the CDR3 is TGTGCCAGCAGCCCTCTTGGGGGCGCGGTGTCTGAAGCTTTCTTT. This codes for CASSPLGGAVSEAFF. The J gene is TRBJ1-1, the V gene TRBV5-5; weak D call: TRBD1 (6 bases). Germline-derived CDR1 and CDR2 are SGHKS and YYEKEE (reference sequence). The V and J ends lost 4 bases and 6 bases respectively, with 19 bases between them. This CDR3 region has 15 residues.

The chain uses TRBV9 and TRBJ1-1; D remains unclear. V gave up 2 bases and J gave up 0 bases, with 8 bases separating them. There are 14 residues in the CDR3. Germline V lookup: CDR1 SGDLS, CDR2 YYNGEE. The CDR3 sequence is CASSVQAMNTEAFF. The CDR3 region has the DNA TGTGCCAGCAGCGTTCAGGCCATGAACACTGAAGCTTTCTTT.

The chain couples TRBV27 to TRBJ2-2, with 8 nucleotides matching TRBD2. The V segment lost 4 bases and the J segment 0 bases; nucleotides outside the gene matches: 4. CDR1 and CDR2 from the germline V gene are MNHEY and SMNVEV (reference sequence). The CDR3 has 16 residues. CDR3 sequence reads: CASSSQTSANTGELFF. Written as DNA, the CDR3 is TGTGCCAGCAGTTCACAGACTAGCGCGAACACCGGGGAGCTGTTTTTT.

The CDR3 loop reads CASSLLTGRQETQYF. The CDR3 DNA follows: TGCGCCAGCAGCTTGCTGACAGGGCGGCAAGAGACCCAGTACTTC. The rearrangement links TRBV5-1 to TRBJ2-5; 7 bases agree with TRBD1. The CDR3 length is 15 residues. Germline-derived CDR1 and CDR2 are SGHRS and YFSETQ. With 1 base clipped from V and 2 bases from J, the junction kept 5 bases outside the gene matches.